This TCR beta chain comes out of a study of metastatic and nonmetastatic thyroid tumors. About the research overall: Where malignant and benign thyroid patients were concerned, repertoires were compared across blood and tumor or nodule tissue. Whole-study findings and limits: Compared with benign nodules, malignant thyroid tumors were reported to have significantly higher TCR beta diversity in both blood and tumor.

TCRdb re-processed the PCR reads through MiXCR. The sample holds approximately 40,000 clones, approximately 10% seen once. This clone was counted ten times or more. The antigen is undetermined. The germline gives CDR1 SNHLY, CDR2 FYNNEI. The CDR3 runs 16 residues. Trimming cost V 2 bases and J 2 bases, with 10 bases left between them. Thyroid surgery took place with no prior treatment in any patient. The TCR sequence derives from a female donor with papillary thyroid cancer or a benign thyroid nodule (not recorded which). Some clones in this sample may be carry-over from other donors' samples. This chain connects TRBV2 to TRBJ2-6; D gene uncertain. Sequencing was performed on blood. The CDR3 DNA follows: TGTGCCAGCAGTGAATCTGGGAAGGCTGGGGCCAACGTCCTGACTTTC. As protein: CASSESGKAGANVLTF.